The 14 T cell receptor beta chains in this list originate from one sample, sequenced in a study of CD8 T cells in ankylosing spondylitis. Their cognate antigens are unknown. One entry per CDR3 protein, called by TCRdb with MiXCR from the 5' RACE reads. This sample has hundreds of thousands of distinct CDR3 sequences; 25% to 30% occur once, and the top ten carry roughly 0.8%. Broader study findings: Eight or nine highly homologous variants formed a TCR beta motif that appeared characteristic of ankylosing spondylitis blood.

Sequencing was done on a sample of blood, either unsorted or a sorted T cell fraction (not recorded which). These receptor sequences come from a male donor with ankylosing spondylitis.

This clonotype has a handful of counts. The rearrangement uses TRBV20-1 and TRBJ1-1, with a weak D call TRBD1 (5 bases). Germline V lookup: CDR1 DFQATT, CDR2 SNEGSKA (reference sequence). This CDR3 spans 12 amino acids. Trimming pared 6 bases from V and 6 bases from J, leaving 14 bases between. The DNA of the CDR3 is TGCAGTGCAAAGGGGATTGTCCCTGAAGCTTTCTTT. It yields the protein CSAKGIVPEAFF.

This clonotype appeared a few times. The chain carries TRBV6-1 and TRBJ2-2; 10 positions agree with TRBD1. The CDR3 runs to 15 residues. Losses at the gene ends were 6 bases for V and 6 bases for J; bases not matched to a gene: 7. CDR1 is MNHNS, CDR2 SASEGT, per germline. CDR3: CASRGQGGGPGELFF. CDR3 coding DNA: TGTGCCAGCAGAGGACAGGGGGGAGGTCCCGGGGAGCTGTTTTTT.

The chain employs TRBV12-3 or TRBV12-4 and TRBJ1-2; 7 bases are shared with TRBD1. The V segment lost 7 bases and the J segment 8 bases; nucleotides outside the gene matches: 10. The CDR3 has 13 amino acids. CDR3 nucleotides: TGTGCCAGCAAGTTAGACAGGGAAGGCGGCTACACCTTC. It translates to CASKLDREGGYTF.

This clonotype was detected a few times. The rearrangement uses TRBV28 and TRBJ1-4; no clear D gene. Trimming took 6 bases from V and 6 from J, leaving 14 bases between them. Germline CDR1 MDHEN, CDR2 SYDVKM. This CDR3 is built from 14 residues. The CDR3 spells CASRLYSGDEKLFF. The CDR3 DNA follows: TGTGCCAGCAGACTGTACAGTGGGGATGAAAAACTGTTTTTT.

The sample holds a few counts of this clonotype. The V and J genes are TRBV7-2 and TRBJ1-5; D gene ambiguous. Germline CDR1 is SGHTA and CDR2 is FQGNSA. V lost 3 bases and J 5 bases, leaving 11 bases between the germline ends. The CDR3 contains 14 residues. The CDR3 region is CASSFSGLDQPQHF. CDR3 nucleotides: TGTGCCAGCAGCTTTTCAGGTCTGGATCAGCCCCAGCATTTT.

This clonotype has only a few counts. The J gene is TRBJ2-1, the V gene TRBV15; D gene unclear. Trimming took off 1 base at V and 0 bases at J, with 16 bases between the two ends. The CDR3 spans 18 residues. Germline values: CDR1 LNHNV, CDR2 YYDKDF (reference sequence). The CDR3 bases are TGTGCCACCAGCAGAGCACCTCGGAGCGCGAGCTCCTACAATGAGCAGTTCTTC. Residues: CATSRAPRSASSYNEQFF.

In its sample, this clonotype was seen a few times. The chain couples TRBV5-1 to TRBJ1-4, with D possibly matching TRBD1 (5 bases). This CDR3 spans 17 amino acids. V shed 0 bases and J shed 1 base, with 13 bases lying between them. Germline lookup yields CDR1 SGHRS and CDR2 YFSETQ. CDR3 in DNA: TGCGCCAGCAGCTTGGAATGGGGCGACGGAACTAATGAAAAACTGTTTTTT. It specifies CASSLEWGDGTNEKLFF.

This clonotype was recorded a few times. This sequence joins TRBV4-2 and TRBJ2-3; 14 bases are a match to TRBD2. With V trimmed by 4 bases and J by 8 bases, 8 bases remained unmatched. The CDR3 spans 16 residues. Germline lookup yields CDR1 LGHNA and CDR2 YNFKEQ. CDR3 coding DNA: TGTGCCAGCAGCCCCGGGACTAGCGGGGGAGGTGGTACGCAGTATTTT. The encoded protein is CASSPGTSGGGGTQYF.

The CDR3 DNA follows: TGTGCCAGCAGCCAGATGGCAGGGGGAGAGCAGTTCTTC. Encoded protein: CASSQMAGGEQFF. The chain links TRBV3-1 to TRBJ2-1; 7 nucleotides align to TRBD1. This CDR3 comprises 13 residues. The V gene's germline CDR1 is LGHDT and CDR2 YNNKEL (reference sequence). V shed 3 bases, J shed 10 bases, and the junction held 6 bases outside the gene matches.

The CDR3 loop reads CATGGGRDTQYF. The CDR3 DNA follows: TGTGCCACCGGGGGGGGGCGTGATACGCAGTATTTT. The chain employs TRBV24-1 and TRBJ2-3; weak D call: TRBD2 (7 bases). V lost 9 bases and J lost 6, with 12 bases in between. Germline assignment: CDR1 KGHDR and CDR2 SFDVKD. This CDR3 region has 12 residues.

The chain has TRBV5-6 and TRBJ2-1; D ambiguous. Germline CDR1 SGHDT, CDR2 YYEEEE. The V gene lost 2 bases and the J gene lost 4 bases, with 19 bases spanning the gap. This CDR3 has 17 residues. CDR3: CASSFVEQWILYNEQFF. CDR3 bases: TGTGCCAGCAGCTTTGTTGAACAATGGATCCTTTACAATGAGCAGTTCTTC.

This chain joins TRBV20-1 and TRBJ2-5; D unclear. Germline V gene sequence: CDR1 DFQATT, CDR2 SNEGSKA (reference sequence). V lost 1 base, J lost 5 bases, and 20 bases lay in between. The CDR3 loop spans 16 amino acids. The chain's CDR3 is CSARALGPNPSETQYF. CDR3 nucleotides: TGCAGTGCTAGAGCCCTAGGACCCAATCCCTCGGAGACCCAGTACTTC.

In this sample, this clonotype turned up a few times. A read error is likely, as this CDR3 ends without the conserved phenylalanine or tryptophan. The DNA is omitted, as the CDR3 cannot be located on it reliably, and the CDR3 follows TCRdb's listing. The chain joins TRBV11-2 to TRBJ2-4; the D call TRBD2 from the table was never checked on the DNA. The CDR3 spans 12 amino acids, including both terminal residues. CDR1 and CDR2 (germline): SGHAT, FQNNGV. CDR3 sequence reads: CASSLVAGSISL.

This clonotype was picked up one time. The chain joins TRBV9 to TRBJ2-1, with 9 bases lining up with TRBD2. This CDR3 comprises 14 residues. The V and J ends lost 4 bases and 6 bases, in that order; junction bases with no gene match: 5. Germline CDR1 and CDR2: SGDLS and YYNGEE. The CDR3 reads CASSRTSASNEQFF. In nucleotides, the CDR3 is TGTGCCAGCAGCCGGACTAGCGCTTCCAATGAGCAGTTCTTC.